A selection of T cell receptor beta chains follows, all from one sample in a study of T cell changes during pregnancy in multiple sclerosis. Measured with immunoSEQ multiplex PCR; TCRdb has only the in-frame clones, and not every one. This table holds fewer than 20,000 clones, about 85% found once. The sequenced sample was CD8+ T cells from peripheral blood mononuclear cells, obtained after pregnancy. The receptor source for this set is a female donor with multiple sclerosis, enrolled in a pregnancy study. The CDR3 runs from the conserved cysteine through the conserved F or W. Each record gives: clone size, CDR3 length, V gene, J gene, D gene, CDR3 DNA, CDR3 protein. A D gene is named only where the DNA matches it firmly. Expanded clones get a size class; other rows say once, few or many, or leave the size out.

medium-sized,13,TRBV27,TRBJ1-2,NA,TGTGCCAGCAGTTTATCGGGGGCGCAGGGCTACACCTTC,CASSLSGAQGYTF
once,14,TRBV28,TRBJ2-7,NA,TGTGCCAGCAGTTTCCGCAGGGCGCCCTACGAGCAGTACTTC,CASSFRRAPYEQYF
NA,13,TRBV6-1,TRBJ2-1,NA,TGTGCCAGCAGTGACAGCGCCCACAATGAGCAGTTCTTC,CASSDSAHNEQFF
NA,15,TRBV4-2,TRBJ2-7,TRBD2,TGTGCCAGCAGCCGAACGAGCGGGGGATCCTACGAGCAGTACTTC,CASSRTSGGSYEQYF
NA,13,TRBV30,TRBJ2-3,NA,TGTGCCTGGGGGGGGACAGACACAGATACGCAGTATTTT,CAWGGTDTDTQYF
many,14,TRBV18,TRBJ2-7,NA,TGTGCCAGCTCACCACCGGGGCAGTCCTACGAGCAGTACTTC,CASSPPGQSYEQYF
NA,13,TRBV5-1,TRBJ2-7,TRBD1,TGCGCCAGCAGCTGGGACAGCGGCTACGAGCAGTACTTC,CASSWDSGYEQYF
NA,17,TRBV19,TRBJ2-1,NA,TGTGCCAGTAGTATCGGGGGTTACGGGAGCTCGTACAATGAGCAGTTCTTC,CASSIGGYGSSYNEQFF
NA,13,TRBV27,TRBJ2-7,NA,TGTGCCAGCAGTTTTTTCGGAGGGGACGAGCAGTACTTC,CASSFFGGDEQYF
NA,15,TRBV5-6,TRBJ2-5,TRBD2,TGTGCCAGCAGCTCGGGACTAGCGGGAGATGAGACCCAGTACTTC,CASSSGLAGDETQYF
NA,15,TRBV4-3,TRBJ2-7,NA,TGCGCCAGCAGCCAAGATAAGGCTAGCGAAGGCGAGCAGTACTTC,CASSQDKASEGEQYF
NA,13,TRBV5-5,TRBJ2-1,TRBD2,TGTGCCAGCAGGTCGGGGGGCTACAATGAGCAGTTCTTC,CASRSGGYNEQFF
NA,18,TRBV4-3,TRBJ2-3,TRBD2,TGCGCCAGCAGCCAAGAACGGACTAGCGGGGGCCCCACAGATACGCAGTATTTT,CASSQERTSGGPTDTQYF
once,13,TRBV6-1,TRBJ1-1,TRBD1,TGTGCCAGCAGCGGACAGGAGTACACTGAAGCTTTCTTT,CASSGQEYTEAFF
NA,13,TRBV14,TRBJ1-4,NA,TGTGCCAGCAGCCAGTATAGAGGGGAAAAACTGTTTTTT,CASSQYRGEKLFF
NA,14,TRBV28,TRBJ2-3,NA,TGTGCCAGCAGTCGGGGGAGTATCACAGATACGCAGTATTTT,CASSRGSITDTQYF
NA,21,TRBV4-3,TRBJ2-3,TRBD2,TGCGCCAGCAGCCAAGATCGTCCCTCGGGGACTAGCGGGGGCCCGTCAGATACGCAGTATTTT,CASSQDRPSGTSGGPSDTQYF
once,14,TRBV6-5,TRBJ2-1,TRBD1,TGTGCCAGCAGATCGACAGGGGTGAACGATGAGCAGTTCTTC,CASRSTGVNDEQFF
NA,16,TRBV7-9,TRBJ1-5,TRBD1,TGTGCCAGCAGCTTAGCACGGACAGGGAACAATCAGCCCCAGCATTTT,CASSLARTGNNQPQHF
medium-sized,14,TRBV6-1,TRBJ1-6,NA,TGTGCCAGCAGTGAAGGAGGGGGTAATTCACCCCTCCACTTT,CASSEGGGNSPLHF
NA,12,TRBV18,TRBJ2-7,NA,TGTGCCAGCTCACCTAACTCCTACGAGCAGTACTTC,CASSPNSYEQYF
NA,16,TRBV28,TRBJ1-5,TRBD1,TGTGCCAGCAGTTTATCCGGGACAGGGGGATTTCAGCCCCAGCATTTT,CASSLSGTGGFQPQHF
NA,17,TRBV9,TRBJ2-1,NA,TGTGCCAGCACCCCCAGAAGCGAGCGGTATAGGTACAATGAGCAGTTCTTC,CASTPRSERYRYNEQFF
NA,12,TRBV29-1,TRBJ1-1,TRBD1,TGCAGCGTTGCCCAGGGGGAAACTGAAGCTTTCTTT,CSVAQGETEAFF
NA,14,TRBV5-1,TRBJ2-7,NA,TGCGCCAGCAGCTGGGGGACATCTGCCTACGAGCAGTACTTC,CASSWGTSAYEQYF
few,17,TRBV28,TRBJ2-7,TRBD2,TGTGCCAGCAGTTTACTAGCGGGAGTCTACGACCGCTACGAGCAGTACTTC,CASSLLAGVYDRYEQYF
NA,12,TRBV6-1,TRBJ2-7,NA,TGTGCCAGCACGGGGTATCTCTACGAGCAGTACTTC,CASTGYLYEQYF